Each of the 23 T cell receptor beta chains below was sequenced from the same sample in a study of cytomegalovirus exposure and HLA in healthy donors. PCR was performed using 60 Vbeta and 13 Jbeta primers. Data came from immunoSEQ multiplex PCR; TCRdb stores just in-frame clones and leaves some out. The data hold 160,000 or so clones, with approximately 80% observed a single time. Sequences were obtained from PBMCs. Receptors were obtained from a woman aged 18-29 years in good health and CMV-seronegative.

This clone has just one count. The V call is TRBV5-1, the J call TRBJ1-2, with 9 bases aligning to TRBD1. Looked up from germline, CDR1 is SGHRS and CDR2 is YFSETQ. The CDR3 totals 16 residues. Trimming took 3 bases from V and 11 from J; bases not matched to a gene: 17. The CDR3 nucleotides are TGCGCCAGCAGCTATTATACCGGGACAGGGACCTCAAAATACACCTTC. Translated, it gives CASSYYTGTGTSKYTF.

The chain couples TRBV13 to TRBJ2-1; 10 bases match TRBD1. CDR1 is PRHDT, CDR2 FYEKMQ, per germline (reference sequence). The CDR3 extends over 15 amino acids. After removal of 5 bases from V and 5 bases from J, the junction contained 6 bases not matched to a gene. The CDR3 DNA is TGTGCCAGCAGCCAGACAGGGGGCGCAGACAATGAGCAGTTCTTC. Translation gives CASSQTGGADNEQFF.

The chain has TRBV5-4 and TRBJ2-6; D remains ambiguous. V lost 2 bases and J 2 bases, leaving 8 bases between the germline ends. Germline V gene data show CDR1 as SGHNT and CDR2 as YYREEE (reference sequence). The CDR3 spans 15 residues. The CDR3 coding sequence is TGTGCCAGCAGCTTAGGAGCACCTGGGGCCAACGTCCTGACTTTC. Protein product: CASSLGAPGANVLTF.

V and J are TRBV5-1 and TRBJ2-7; the D gene is possibly TRBD1 (5 bases). Germline V lookup: CDR1 SGHRS, CDR2 YFSETQ. This CDR3 is built from 14 residues. V gave up 2 bases and J gave up 2 bases, with 11 bases separating them. The CDR3 region has the DNA TGCGCCAGCAGCTTCGGCCCCAGGGCCTACGAGCAGTACTTC. Translated, it gives CASSFGPRAYEQYF. Full variable domain (missing parts from reference TRBV5-1 and TRBJ2-7): KAGVTQTPRYLIKTRGQQVTLSCSPISGHRSVSWYQQTPGQGLQFLFEYFSETQRNKGNFPGRFSGRQFSNSRSEMNVSTLELGDSALYLCASSFGPRAYEQYFGPGTRLTVT.

The chain is built from TRBV7-9 and TRBJ2-5, with TRBD2 matching 8 bases. The CDR3 spans 16 residues. V lost 2 bases to trimming and J lost 2 bases; unmatched junction nucleotides: 7. CDR1 is SEHNR, CDR2 FQNEAQ, per germline (reference sequence). CDR3 sequence: CASSLSDTGGQETQYF. The CDR3 DNA reads TGTGCCAGCAGCTTAAGTGATACGGGGGGGCAAGAGACCCAGTACTTC.

CDR3 nucleotides: TGCGCCAGCAGCTTGTTGCGGGGGGGCGGGGCAGATACGCAGTATTTT. Residues: CASSLLRGGGADTQYF. V is TRBV5-1 and J is TRBJ2-3, with 9 positions matching TRBD2. CDR3 length: 16 amino acids. CDR1 and CDR2 (germline): SGHRS, YFSETQ. Trimming cost V 1 base and J 4 bases; bases outside gene matches: 7.

This clone was seen a handful of times. The chain has TRBV30 and TRBJ2-7; D possibly corresponds to TRBD2 (7 bases). The CDR3 consists of 13 residues. V lost 3 bases, J lost 4 bases, and 13 bases lay in between. Germline CDR1 is GTSNPN and CDR2 is SVGIG (reference sequence). CDR3 nucleotides: TGTGCCTGGAGAGCAGGGGAGGGTTACGAGCAGTACTTC. Translated: CAWRAGEGYEQYF.

The CDR3 region is CASSLSRWGQGLGEQYF. As DNA, the CDR3 is TGTGCCAGCAGCTTGAGTAGGTGGGGACAGGGCCTTGGCGAGCAGTACTTC. V usage is TRBV5-6 and J usage is TRBJ2-7; 9 bases line up with TRBD1. Germline V gene data show CDR1 as SGHDT and CDR2 as YYEEEE. V was clipped by 1 base and J by 6 bases; unmatched bases: 14. This CDR3 spans 17 amino acids.

The J gene is TRBJ2-5, the V gene TRBV10-3; 7 nucleotides align to TRBD2. CDR1 and CDR2 from the germline V gene are ENHRY and SYGVKD. The CDR3 contains 13 residues. The junction had 10 bases not matched to a gene; V was cut back by 11 bases and J by 4 bases. The CDR3 DNA is TGTGCCGTCTCCTCGGGGGGTCTAGAGACCCAGTACTTC. It translates to CAVSSGGLETQYF.

The genes are TRBV6-1 and TRBJ1-6; D is unresolved. The ends were cut back, 8 bases at V and 6 bases at J, with 8 bases in the middle. The CDR3 length is 12 residues. In germline, CDR1 is MNHNS, CDR2 SASEGT. CDR3 residues: CASRPSNSPLHF. The CDR3 DNA follows: TGTGCCAGCCGTCCGAGTAATTCACCCCTCCACTTT.

J is TRBJ2-2 and V is TRBV30; 8 nucleotides align to TRBD2. J gave up 1 base and V 3 bases, and 4 bases lay outside the gene matches. There are 15 residues in the CDR3. Germline CDR1 and CDR2: GTSNPN and SVGIG (reference sequence). The CDR3 loop is CAWRGLAGNTGELFF. CDR3 DNA sequence: TGTGCCTGGAGGGGGCTAGCGGGGAACACCGGGGAGCTGTTTTTT. Looking up the rest from reference TRBV30 and TRBJ2-2 gives the full variable domain: SQTIHQWPATLVQPVGSPLSLECTVEGTSNPNLYWYRQAAGRGLQLLFYSVGIGQISSEVPQNLSASRPQDRQFILSSKKLLLSDSGFYLCAWRGLAGNTGELFFGEGSRLTVL.

The chain carries TRBV5-1 and TRBJ1-1; D perhaps matches TRBD1 (6 bases). Trimming left V 2 bases short and J 0 bases short, with 11 bases between. The length of the CDR3 is 15 residues. Germline V lookup: CDR1 SGHRS, CDR2 YFSETQ. CDR3 region: CASSLTDRLNTEAFF. CDR3 DNA: TGCGCCAGCAGCTTAACAGACAGGCTGAACACTGAAGCTTTCTTT.

On this clone itself: The germline gene is not matched at one end of the junction; a read error may be the cause. V and J are TRBV27 and TRBJ1-2; 11 positions agree with TRBD1. Germline-derived CDR1 and CDR2 are MNHEY and SMNVEV (reference sequence). CDR3 length equals 12 residues. The CDR3 DNA sequence: TGTGCCGGCAGAGGGACAGGGGGAGGCTACACCTTC. This sequence encodes CAGRGTGGGYTF.

As regards this clone: The same CDR3 is also encoded by other DNA sequences in this sample. This chain connects TRBV7-9 to TRBJ1-2; a weak D match, TRBD1 (5 bases). This CDR3 region has 19 residues. Germline V lookup: CDR1 SEHNR, CDR2 FQNEAQ (reference sequence). Trimming took off 3 bases at V and 3 bases at J, with 26 bases between the two ends. CDR3 sequence reads: CASSFYTPQALIPHYGYTF. The CDR3 nucleotides are TGTGCCAGCAGCTTCTACACCCCACAGGCTCTAATCCCCCACTATGGCTACACCTTC.

J is TRBJ2-1 and V is TRBV29-1; TRBD2 is a possible D gene (5 bases). Trimming took off 3 bases at V and 5 bases at J, with 5 bases between the two ends. This CDR3 is built from 11 residues. The germline gives CDR1 SQVTM, CDR2 ANQGSEA. CDR3 in DNA: TGCAGCGTTGAGGGAGACAATGAGCAGTTCTTC. It yields the protein CSVEGDNEQFF.

The V and J genes are TRBV30 and TRBJ1-1; D is undetermined. The V gene lost 5 bases and the J gene lost 0 bases, with 7 bases spanning the gap. This CDR3 has 12 residues. The germline V gene encodes CDR1 GTSNPN and CDR2 SVGIG (reference sequence). Here the CDR3 reads CAWEAVNTEAFF. CDR3 nucleotides: TGTGCCTGGGAGGCGGTGAACACTGAAGCTTTCTTT. The whole variable domain, filled in from reference TRBV30 and TRBJ1-1, reads SQTIHQWPATLVQPVGSPLSLECTVEGTSNPNLYWYRQAAGRGLQLLFYSVGIGQISSEVPQNLSASRPQDRQFILSSKKLLLSDSGFYLCAWEAVNTEAFFGQGTRLTVV.

The chain has TRBV6-5 and TRBJ2-2, with 7 bases lining up with TRBD1. Germline values: CDR1 MNHEY, CDR2 SVGAGI. V shed 4 bases and J 4 bases; nucleotides not matched to a gene: 6. There are 15 residues in the CDR3. CDR3 residues: CASSSTGFGTGELFF. CDR3 coding DNA: TGTGCCAGCAGTTCGACAGGGTTTGGCACCGGGGAGCTGTTTTTT.

V is TRBV6-5 and J is TRBJ2-3, with D possibly being TRBD2 (5 bases). Trimming pared 6 bases from V and 2 bases from J, leaving 9 bases between. This CDR3 contains 13 residues. Germline CDR1 reads MNHEY; CDR2 reads SVGAGI. The CDR3 reads CASRDLNTDTQYF. The CDR3 nucleotides are TGTGCCAGCAGGGACTTGAACACAGATACGCAGTATTTT.

The chain couples TRBV27 to TRBJ1-1; D perhaps matches TRBD1 (6 bases). Germline V gene lookup returns CDR1 MNHEY and CDR2 SMNVEV (reference sequence). Trimming cost V 2 bases and J 0 bases, with 7 bases left between them. The CDR3 has 14 amino acids. The CDR3 loop is CASSLTGLNTEAFF. The CDR3 DNA reads TGTGCCAGCAGTTTAACAGGGTTGAACACTGAAGCTTTCTTT.

The rearrangement links TRBV14 to TRBJ2-7, with TRBD1 matching 8 bases. Germline loops: CDR1 SGHDN, CDR2 FVKESK. The CDR3 extends over 16 amino acids. V shed 2 bases and J 5 bases; nucleotides not matched to a gene: 11. CDR3 nucleotides: TGTGCCAGCAGCCAACGGACAGGGTTTCCTGACCACGAGCAGTACTTC. This encodes CASSQRTGFPDHEQYF. The full variable domain, rest sourced from reference TRBV14 and TRBJ2-7, is EAGVTQFPSHSVIEKGQTVTLRCDPISGHDNLYWYRRVMGKEIKFLLHFVKESKQDESGMPNNRFLAERTGGTYSTLKVQPAELEDSGVYFCASSQRTGFPDHEQYFGPGTRLTVT.

J is TRBJ1-4 and V is TRBV5-1; possibly TRBD1 for D (5 bases). Germline V gene data show CDR1 as SGHRS and CDR2 as YFSETQ. The CDR3 has 16 amino acids. Trimming shortened V by 0 bases and J by 2 bases, and 11 bases separated the two germline ends. CDR3 DNA sequence: TGCGCCAGCAGCTTGGATCGTCGGGGGACTAATGAAAAACTGTTTTTT. Residues: CASSLDRRGTNEKLFF.

The rearrangement links TRBV10-3 to TRBJ2-3, with 11 bases lining up with TRBD1. The CDR3 length is 16 residues. V lost 6 bases to trimming and J lost 5 bases; unmatched junction nucleotides: 10. Per germline, CDR1 ENHRY and CDR2 SYGVKD. The DNA for the CDR3 is TGTGCCATCAGGGAGGGGACAGGGGGAGGTGGAGATACGCAGTATTTT. It is translated as CAIREGTGGGGDTQYF.

This chain uses TRBV30 with TRBJ1-3; D unresolved. The CDR3 loop spans 15 amino acids. V lost 0 bases to trimming and J lost 0 bases, with 9 bases between them. The V gene's germline CDR1 is GTSNPN and CDR2 SVGIG (reference sequence). CDR3 amino acids: CAWSVSLASGNTIYF. CDR3 nucleotide sequence: TGTGCCTGGAGTGTTTCCCTAGCCTCTGGAAACACCATATATTTT.